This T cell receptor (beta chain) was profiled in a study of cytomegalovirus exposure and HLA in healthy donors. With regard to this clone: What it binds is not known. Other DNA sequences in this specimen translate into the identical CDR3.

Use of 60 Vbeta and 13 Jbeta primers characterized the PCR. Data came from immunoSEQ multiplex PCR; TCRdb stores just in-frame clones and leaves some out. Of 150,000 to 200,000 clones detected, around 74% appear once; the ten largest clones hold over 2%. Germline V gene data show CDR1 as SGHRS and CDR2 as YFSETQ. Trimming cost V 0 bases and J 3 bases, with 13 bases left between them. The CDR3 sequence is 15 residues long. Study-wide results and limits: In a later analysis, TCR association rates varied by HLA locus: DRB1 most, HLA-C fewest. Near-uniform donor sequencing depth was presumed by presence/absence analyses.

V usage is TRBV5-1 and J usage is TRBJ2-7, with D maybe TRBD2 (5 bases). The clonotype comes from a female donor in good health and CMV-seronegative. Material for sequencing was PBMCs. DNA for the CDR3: TGCGCCAGCAGCTTGGAGGGCACCGGACTCTACGAGCAGTACTTC. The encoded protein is CASSLEGTGLYEQYF.